The 10 T cell receptor beta chains below come from one sample, sequenced in a study of CXCR3-negative and CXCR3-positive naive CD8 T cells. UMI-labeled 5' RACE TRB cDNA libraries were prepared from the cells. After re-calling the 5' RACE reads, TCRdb lists one entry per CDR3 protein, DNA absent. Its clone listing holds roughly 70,000 distinct CDR3 sequences. Sequenced sample: naive CXCR3- CD8+ T cells from blood. Subset of the sample: CD45RO-CCR7+CD27+CD95- naive CD8+ T cells lacking CXCR3 (TNR3-). The receptor set was obtained from a human donor in good health. Some clones in this sample may be carry-over from other donors' samples.

The chain uses TRBV5-4 and TRBJ2-3; TCRdb calls TRBD1, which cannot be checked without DNA. The CDR3 covers 13 residues. CDR1 is SGHNT, CDR2 YYREEE, per germline (reference sequence). The CDR3 sequence is CASSRVPSDTQYF.

The chain is built from TRBV5-4 and TRBJ1-2; TCRdb lists TRBD1, though no DNA is available to test this call. There are 13 residues in the CDR3. Germline CDR1 and CDR2: SGHNT and YYREEE (reference sequence). Here the CDR3 reads CASSLRGGGSYTF.

The genes are TRBV29-1 and TRBJ2-1. Germline-derived CDR1 and CDR2 are SQVTM and ANQGSEA. The CDR3 loop spans 16 amino acids. CDR3: CSVEDPDRSSYNEQFF.

The V and J genes are TRBV14 and TRBJ1-1; the D call of TRBD1 rests on TCRdb alone, since no DNA is present to check it. The CDR3 is 14 amino acids. The germline V gene encodes CDR1 SGHDN and CDR2 FVKESK. Here the CDR3 reads CASSAQGAGTEAFF.

The rearrangement joins TRBV29-1 to TRBJ2-7; TCRdb picks TRBD2, but there is no DNA to check that call. CDR1 is SQVTM, CDR2 ANQGSEA, per germline. This CDR3 is 13 amino acids long. CDR3 protein: CSVWGDSPYEQYF.

V is TRBV5-4 and J is TRBJ2-5. Germline V gives CDR1 SGHNT, CDR2 YYREEE (reference sequence). The CDR3 is 11 amino acids. The CDR3 protein is CASQRGETQYF.

CDR3 amino acids: CASNHATGNSPLHF. The chain couples TRBV28 to TRBJ1-6. This CDR3 is 14 amino acids long. Germline CDR1 is MDHEN and CDR2 is SYDVKM.

This rearrangement joins TRBV28 to TRBJ2-1; TCRdb returns TRBD1, unconfirmable since there is no DNA. Germline lookup yields CDR1 MDHEN and CDR2 SYDVKM. This CDR3 region has 16 residues. CDR3 sequence reads: CASSFSQGSTYNEQFF.

The J gene is TRBJ2-7, the V gene TRBV6-5; the TCRdb D gene call, TRBD1, has no DNA to confirm it. The CDR3 totals 17 residues. Germline V lookup: CDR1 MNHEY, CDR2 SVGAGI. The CDR3 here is CASSRLGTTGDYYEQYF.

The CDR3 region is CASSQARSYNEQFF. This rearrangement joins TRBV14 to TRBJ2-1. Germline V CDR1 and CDR2: SGHDN, FVKESK. CDR3 length: 14 amino acids.